Listed here are 6 T cell receptor beta chains from one sample, sequenced in a study of T cell responses to AZD1222 COVID-19 vaccine. TCRdb's table, derived via immunoSEQ multiplex PCR, lists solely in-frame clones and lacks some. The sample has 120,000 to 150,000 clones, roughly 90% seen once. This specimen was peripheral blood, taken 28 days after the second dose of the MenACWY control vaccine. These receptors all come from an adult who received the MenACWY meningococcal vaccine as a control.

The genes are TRBV28 and TRBJ1-5; no clear D gene. V was trimmed by 5 bases and J by 4 bases, leaving 15 bases between them. The CDR3 covers 15 residues. Germline assignment: CDR1 MDHEN and CDR2 SYDVKM. The CDR3 nucleotides are TGTGCCAGCAGTACCGACACTCGCGGTAATCAGCCCCAGCATTTT. It yields the protein CASSTDTRGNQPQHF.

The chain has TRBV6-5 and TRBJ2-1; weak D call: TRBD2 (5 bases). The germline CDR1 and CDR2 sequences are MNHEY and SVGAGI. The CDR3 is 15 amino acids. Deletions cut 1 base from V and 8 bases from J, with 15 bases between. The CDR3 protein is CASSYFVGSRYEQFF. In DNA form, the CDR3 reads TGTGCCAGCAGTTACTTCGTGGGGAGTAGATATGAGCAGTTCTTC.

This chain joins TRBV11-3 and TRBJ2-2, with 14 bases lining up with TRBD2. With 4 bases clipped from V and 6 bases from J, the junction kept 4 bases outside the gene matches. The CDR3 runs 16 residues. CDR1 is SGHNT, CDR2 YENEEA, per germline. CDR3 nucleotide sequence: TGTGCCAGCAGCTCGTCGACTAGCGGGGGGGCCGGGGAGCTGTTTTTT. Its protein product is CASSSSTSGGAGELFF. Filled out from reference TRBV11-3 and TRBJ2-2, the complete variable domain reads EAGVVQSPRYKIIEKKQPVAFWCNPISGHNTLYWYLQNLGQGPELLIRYENEEAVDDSQLPKDRFSAERLKGVDSTLKIQPAELGDSAVYLCASSSSTSGGAGELFFGEGSRLTVL.

V is TRBV19 and J is TRBJ1-1; D possibly corresponds to TRBD1 (6 bases). CDR3 length: 17 amino acids. Germline-derived CDR1 and CDR2 are LNHDA and SQIVND (reference sequence). Trimming took 8 bases from V and 0 from J, leaving 22 bases between them. The CDR3 region has the DNA TGTGCCAGTCGGGGTTGGGGGCGGAGAAAAATGAACACTGAAGCTTTCTTT. This codes for CASRGWGRRKMNTEAFF.

The rearrangement joins TRBV7-2 to TRBJ1-1; D possibly corresponds to TRBD1 (6 bases). Germline V CDR1 and CDR2: SGHTA, FQGNSA. Trimming shortened V by 2 bases and J by 2 bases, and 12 bases separated the two germline ends. The CDR3 has 15 amino acids. The CDR3 region has the DNA TGTGCCAGCAGCTTATCGTTACAGGGAAACACTGAAGCTTTCTTT. Its translation: CASSLSLQGNTEAFF.

The gene calls are TRBV12-3 or TRBV12-4 and TRBJ1-1, with a weak D call TRBD1 (5 bases). The CDR3 is made up of 11 amino acids. Trimming pared 7 bases from V and 3 bases from J, leaving 6 bases between. The CDR3: CASTQDTEAFF. CDR3 DNA sequence: TGTGCCAGCACACAGGACACTGAAGCTTTCTTT.